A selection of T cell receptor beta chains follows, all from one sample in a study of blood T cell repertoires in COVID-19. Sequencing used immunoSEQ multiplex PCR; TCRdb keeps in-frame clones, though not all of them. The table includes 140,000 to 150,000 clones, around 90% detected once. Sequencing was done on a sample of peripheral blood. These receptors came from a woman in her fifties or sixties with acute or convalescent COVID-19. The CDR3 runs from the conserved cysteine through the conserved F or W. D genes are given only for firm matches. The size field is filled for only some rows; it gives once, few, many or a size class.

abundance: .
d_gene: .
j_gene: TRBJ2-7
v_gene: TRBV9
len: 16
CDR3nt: TGTGCCAGCAGCGTAGGGGTCGGCGGGCCGCCCTACGAGCAGTACTTC
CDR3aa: CASSVGVGGPPYEQYF

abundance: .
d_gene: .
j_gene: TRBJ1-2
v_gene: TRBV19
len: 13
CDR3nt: TGTGCCAGTAGAGAGGGCAGGGGTGATGGCTACACCTTC
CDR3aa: CASREGRGDGYTF

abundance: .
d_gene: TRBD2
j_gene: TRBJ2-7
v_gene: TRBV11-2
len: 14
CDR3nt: TGTGCCAGCAGCTTAGAACTAGCGGTTTACGAGCAGTACTTC
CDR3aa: CASSLELAVYEQYF

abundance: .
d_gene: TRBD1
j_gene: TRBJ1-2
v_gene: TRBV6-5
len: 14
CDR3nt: TGTGCCAGCAGTTACGGGACAGTTCCCTATGGCTACACCTTC
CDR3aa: CASSYGTVPYGYTF

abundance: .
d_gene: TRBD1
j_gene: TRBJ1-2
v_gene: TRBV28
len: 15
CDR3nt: TGTGCCAGCAGGGACACGAGGGGACAGGTCTATGGCTACACCTTC
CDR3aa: CASRDTRGQVYGYTF

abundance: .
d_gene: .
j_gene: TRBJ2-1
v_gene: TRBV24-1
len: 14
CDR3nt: TGTGCCACCAGTGCCCTTCGGGACACCCATGAGCAGTTCTTC
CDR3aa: CATSALRDTHEQFF

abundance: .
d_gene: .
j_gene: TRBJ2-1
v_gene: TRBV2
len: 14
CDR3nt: TGTGCCAGCATTACACAGGGCGGTTACAATGAGCAGTTCTTC
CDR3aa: CASITQGGYNEQFF

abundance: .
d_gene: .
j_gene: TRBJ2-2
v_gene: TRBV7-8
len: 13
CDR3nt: TGTGCCAGCAGCCTTTTAGCGGTCGGGGAGCTGTTTTTT
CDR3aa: CASSLLAVGELFF

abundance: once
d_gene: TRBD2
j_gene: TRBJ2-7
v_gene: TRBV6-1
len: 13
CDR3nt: TGTGCCATCCGGGGGGAGGGCTCCTACGAGCAGTACTTC
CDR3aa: CAIRGEGSYEQYF

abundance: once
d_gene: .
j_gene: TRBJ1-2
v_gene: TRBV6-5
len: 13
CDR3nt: TGTGCCAGCGGCCTGGGTGGGCCAGGCGGCTACACCTTC
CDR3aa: CASGLGGPGGYTF

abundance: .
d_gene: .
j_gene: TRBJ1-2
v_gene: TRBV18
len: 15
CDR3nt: TGTGCCAGCTCACCACCGATGGGAGGGCACTATGGCTACACCTTC
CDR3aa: CASSPPMGGHYGYTF

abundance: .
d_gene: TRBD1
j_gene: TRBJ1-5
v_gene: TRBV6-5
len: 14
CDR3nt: TGTGCCAGCAGTTCGGGACAGGGTAATCAGCCCCAGCATTTT
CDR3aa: CASSSGQGNQPQHF

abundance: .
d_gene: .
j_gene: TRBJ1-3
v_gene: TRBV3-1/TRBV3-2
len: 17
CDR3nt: TGTGCCAGCAGCCAAGCTAGAACACAGGGATTTGGAAACACCATATATTTT
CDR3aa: CASSQARTQGFGNTIYF

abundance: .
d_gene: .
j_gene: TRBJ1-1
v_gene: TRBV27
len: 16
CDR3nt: TGTGCCAGCAGTTTATATCCCCGGCGGGGGGGCACTGAAGCTTTCTTT
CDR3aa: CASSLYPRRGGTEAFF

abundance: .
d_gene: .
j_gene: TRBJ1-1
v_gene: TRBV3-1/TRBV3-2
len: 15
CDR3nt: TGTGCCAGCACAACCGCCAACCAGGGAAACACTGAAGCTTTCTTT
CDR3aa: CASTTANQGNTEAFF

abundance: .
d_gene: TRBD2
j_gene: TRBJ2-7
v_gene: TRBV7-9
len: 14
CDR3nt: TGTGCCAGCAGCTGGGGACTAGCGGGTTACGAGCAGTACTTC
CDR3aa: CASSWGLAGYEQYF

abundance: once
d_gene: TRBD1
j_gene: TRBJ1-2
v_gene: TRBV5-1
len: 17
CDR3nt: TGCGCCAGCAGCTTGCATAGACAGGGGGCCGGGAACTATGGCTACACCTTC
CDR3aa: CASSLHRQGAGNYGYTF

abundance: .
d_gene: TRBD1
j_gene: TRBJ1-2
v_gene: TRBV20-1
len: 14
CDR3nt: TGCAGTGCTAGTATGTCCGGGACAGGGGATGGCTACACCTTC
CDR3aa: CSASMSGTGDGYTF

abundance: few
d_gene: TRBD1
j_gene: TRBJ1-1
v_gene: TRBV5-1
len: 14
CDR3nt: TGCGCCAGCAGAGAAACGGTCGACAGGGATTATGCTTTCTTT
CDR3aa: CASRETVDRDYAFF

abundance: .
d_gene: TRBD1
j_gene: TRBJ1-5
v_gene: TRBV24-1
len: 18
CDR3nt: TGTGCCACCAGTGATTTGTCGTGGGACAGGGGTAGCAATCAGCCCCAGCATTTT
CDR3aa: CATSDLSWDRGSNQPQHF

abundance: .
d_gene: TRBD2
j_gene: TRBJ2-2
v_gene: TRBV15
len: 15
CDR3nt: TGTGCCACCAGCAGAGATAGCGGGAGGACCGGGGAGCTGTTTTTT
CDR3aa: CATSRDSGRTGELFF

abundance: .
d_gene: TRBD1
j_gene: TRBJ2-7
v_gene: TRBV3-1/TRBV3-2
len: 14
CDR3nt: TGTGCCAGCAGCCCGGGGACAGCCGCCTACGAGCAGTACTTC
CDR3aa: CASSPGTAAYEQYF

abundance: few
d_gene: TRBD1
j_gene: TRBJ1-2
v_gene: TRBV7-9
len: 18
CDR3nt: TGTGCCAGCAGCTTAAGCCCCGTCAGGGGGCGATTCTCTAGGGGCTACACCTTC
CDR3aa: CASSLSPVRGRFSRGYTF

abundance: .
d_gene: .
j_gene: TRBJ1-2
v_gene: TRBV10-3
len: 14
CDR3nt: TGTGCCATCAGTGAGTCGTGGGCGGGAGGAGGCTACACCTTC
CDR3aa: CAISESWAGGGYTF

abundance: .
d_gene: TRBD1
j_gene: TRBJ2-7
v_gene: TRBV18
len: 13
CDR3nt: TGTGCCAGCTCAGAAGGACAGGCCTACGAGCAGTACTTC
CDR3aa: CASSEGQAYEQYF

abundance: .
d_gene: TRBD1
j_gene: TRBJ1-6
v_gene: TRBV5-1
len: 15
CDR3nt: TGCGCCAGCAGCGCCGGGACAGGTGGAATGGATCCCCTCCACTTT
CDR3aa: CASSAGTGGMDPLHF

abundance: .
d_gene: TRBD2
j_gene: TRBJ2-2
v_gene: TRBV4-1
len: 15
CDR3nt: TGCGCCAGCAGCCGACCGGGACTAGCGGGGGGGGAGCTGTTTTTT
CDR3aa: CASSRPGLAGGELFF

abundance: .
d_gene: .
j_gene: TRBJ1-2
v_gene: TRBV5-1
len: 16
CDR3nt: TGCGCCAGCAGCTCCGGGACACCTCCCAGGGGCTATGGCTACACCTTC
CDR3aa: CASSSGTPPRGYGYTF

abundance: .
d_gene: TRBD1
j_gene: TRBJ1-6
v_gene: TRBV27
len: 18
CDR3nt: TGTGCCAGCAGAACGCGGACAGGGAGGAGCTCCTATAATTCACCCCTCCACTTT
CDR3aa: CASRTRTGRSSYNSPLHF

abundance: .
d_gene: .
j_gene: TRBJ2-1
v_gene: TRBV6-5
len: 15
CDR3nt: TGTGCCAGCAGGGCCGACAGAAGCTCCTACAATGAGCAGTTCTTC
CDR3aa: CASRADRSSYNEQFF

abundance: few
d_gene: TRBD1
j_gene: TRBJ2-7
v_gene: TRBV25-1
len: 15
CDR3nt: TGTGCCAGCAGTTATACCGGGACAGGCCTCTACGAGCAGTACTTC
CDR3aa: CASSYTGTGLYEQYF

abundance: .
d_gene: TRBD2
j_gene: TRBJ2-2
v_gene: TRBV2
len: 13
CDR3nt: TGTGCCAGCAGTGGGACTAGCGTCGGGGAGCTGTTTTTT
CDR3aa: CASSGTSVGELFF

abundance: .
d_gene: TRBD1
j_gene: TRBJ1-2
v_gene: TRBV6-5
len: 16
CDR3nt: TGTGCCAGCAGTTACTCGAGCGGACAGGGGGCAGGCGGCTACACCTTC
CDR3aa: CASSYSSGQGAGGYTF

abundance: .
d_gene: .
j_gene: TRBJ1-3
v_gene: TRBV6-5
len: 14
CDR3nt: TGTGCCAGCAGCCCCGCAGGGAGGGGAAACACCATATATTTT
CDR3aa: CASSPAGRGNTIYF

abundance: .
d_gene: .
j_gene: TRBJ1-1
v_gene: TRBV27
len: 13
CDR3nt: TGTGCCAGCAGTCTAGCGTACTTAACTGAAGCTTTCTTT
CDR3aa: CASSLAYLTEAFF

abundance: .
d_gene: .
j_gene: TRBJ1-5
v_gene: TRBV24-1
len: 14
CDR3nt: TGTGCCACCAGTGCGGCGGGGGTGAATCAGCCCCAGCATTTT
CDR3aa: CATSAAGVNQPQHF

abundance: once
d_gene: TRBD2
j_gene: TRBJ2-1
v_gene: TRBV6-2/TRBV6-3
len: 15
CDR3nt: TGTGCCAGCAGTATTAGCGGGGGTTCCTACAATGAGCAGTTCTTC
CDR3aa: CASSISGGSYNEQFF

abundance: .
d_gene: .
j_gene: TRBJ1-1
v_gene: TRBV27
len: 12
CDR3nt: TGTGCCAGCAGTGCAGGAATCACTGAAGCTTTCTTT
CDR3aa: CASSAGITEAFF

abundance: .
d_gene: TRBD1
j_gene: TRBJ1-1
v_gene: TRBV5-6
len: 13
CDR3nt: TGTGCCAGCAGCTGGGACAGGGGCTTTGAAGCTTTCTTT
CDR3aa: CASSWDRGFEAFF

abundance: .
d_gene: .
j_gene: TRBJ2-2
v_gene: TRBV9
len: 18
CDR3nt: TGTGCCAGCAGCGTAGAGGGGGATGGGGCTGGGGCCACCGGGGAGCTGTTTTTT
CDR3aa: CASSVEGDGAGATGELFF

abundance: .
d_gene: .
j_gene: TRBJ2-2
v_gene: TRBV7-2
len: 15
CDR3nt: TGTGCCAGCAGCTTTTTAGCGGCGAACACCGGGGAGCTGTTTTTT
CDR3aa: CASSFLAANTGELFF

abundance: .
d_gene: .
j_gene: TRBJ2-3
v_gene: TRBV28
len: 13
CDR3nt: TGTGCCAGCAGTTCGACTAACCGGGGGACGCAGTATTTT
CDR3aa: CASSSTNRGTQYF

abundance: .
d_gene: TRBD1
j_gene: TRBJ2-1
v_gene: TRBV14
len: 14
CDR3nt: TGTGCCAGCAGCATACGGACAGGGGGGAATGAGCAGTTCTTC
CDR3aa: CASSIRTGGNEQFF

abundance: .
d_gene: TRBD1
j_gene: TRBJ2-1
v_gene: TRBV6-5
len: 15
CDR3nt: TGTGCCAGCAGCCCCAGACAGGGTCACAACAATGAGCAGTTCTTC
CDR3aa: CASSPRQGHNNEQFF

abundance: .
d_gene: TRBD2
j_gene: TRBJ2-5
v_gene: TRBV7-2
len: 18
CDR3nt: TGTGCCAGCAGCTTAGGAACCAATTCGGTCCTGGGAGGGGAGACCCAGTACTTC
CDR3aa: CASSLGTNSVLGGETQYF

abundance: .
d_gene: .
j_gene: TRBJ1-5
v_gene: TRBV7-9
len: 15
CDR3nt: TGTGCCAGCAGCAGGACTTCGGGGGGCAATCAGCCCCAGCATTTT
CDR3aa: CASSRTSGGNQPQHF

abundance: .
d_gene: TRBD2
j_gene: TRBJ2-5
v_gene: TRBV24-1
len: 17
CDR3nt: TGTGCCACCAGTGATCTGACTAGCGGGGGGGCCAGGGAGACCCAGTACTTC
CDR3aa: CATSDLTSGGARETQYF

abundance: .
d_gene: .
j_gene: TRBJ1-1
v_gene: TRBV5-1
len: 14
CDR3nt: TGCGCCAGCAGCTTCGGAGCTACGAACACTGAAGCTTTCTTT
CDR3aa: CASSFGATNTEAFF

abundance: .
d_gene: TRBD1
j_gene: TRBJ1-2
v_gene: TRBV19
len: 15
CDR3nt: TGTGCCAGTACCCCAACCTGGGACAGGGAAAGTGGCTACACCTTC
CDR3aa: CASTPTWDRESGYTF

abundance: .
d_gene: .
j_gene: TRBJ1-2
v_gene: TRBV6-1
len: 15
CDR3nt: TGTGCCAGCAGTGAAGCGCGGACAAGTCTCTATGGCTACACCTTC
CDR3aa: CASSEARTSLYGYTF

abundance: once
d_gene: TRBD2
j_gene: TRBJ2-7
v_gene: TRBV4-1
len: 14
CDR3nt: TGCGCCAGCACCCCTAGCGGATTCTCCTACGAGCAGTACTTC
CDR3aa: CASTPSGFSYEQYF

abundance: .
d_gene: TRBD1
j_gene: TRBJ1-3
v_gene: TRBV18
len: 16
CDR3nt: TGTGCCAGCTCACCGGGGACAGGGCGGTCTGGAAACACCATATATTTT
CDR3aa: CASSPGTGRSGNTIYF

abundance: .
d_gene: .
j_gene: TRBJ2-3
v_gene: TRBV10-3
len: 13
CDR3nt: TGTGCCATCAGTGGATCGGGATCAGATACGCAGTATTTT
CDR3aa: CAISGSGSDTQYF

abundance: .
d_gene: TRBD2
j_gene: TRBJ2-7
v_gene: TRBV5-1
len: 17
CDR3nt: TGCGCCAGCAGCACCGGGACTAGCGGGAGTGTCCTCCACGAGCAGTACTTC
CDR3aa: CASSTGTSGSVLHEQYF

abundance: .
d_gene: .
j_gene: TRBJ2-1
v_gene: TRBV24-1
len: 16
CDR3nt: TGTGCCACCAGTGATTTGGGACGGGGGACCCACAATGAGCAGTTCTTC
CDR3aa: CATSDLGRGTHNEQFF

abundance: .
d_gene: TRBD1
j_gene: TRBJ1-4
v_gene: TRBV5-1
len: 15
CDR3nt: TGCGCCAGCAGCTGGTCGGACAGGGACAATGAAAAACTGTTTTTT
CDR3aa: CASSWSDRDNEKLFF

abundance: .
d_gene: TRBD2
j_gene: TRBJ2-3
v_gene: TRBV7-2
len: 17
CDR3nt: TGTGCCAGCAGCAAAGCGGGAGGTACCCCTAGCACAGATACGCAGTATTTT
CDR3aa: CASSKAGGTPSTDTQYF

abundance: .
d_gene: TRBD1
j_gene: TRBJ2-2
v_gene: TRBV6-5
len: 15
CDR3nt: TGTGCCAGCAGAAACGGACAGGGCCTCACCGGGGAGCTGTTTTTT
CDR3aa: CASRNGQGLTGELFF